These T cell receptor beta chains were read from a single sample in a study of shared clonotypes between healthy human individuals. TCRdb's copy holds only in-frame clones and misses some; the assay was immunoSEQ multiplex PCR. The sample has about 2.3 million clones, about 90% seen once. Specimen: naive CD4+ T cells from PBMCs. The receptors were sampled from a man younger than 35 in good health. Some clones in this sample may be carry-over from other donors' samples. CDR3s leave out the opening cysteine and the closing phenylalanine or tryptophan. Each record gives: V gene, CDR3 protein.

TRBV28 ASIGAGDEKLF
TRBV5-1 ASSAVAGSYNEQF
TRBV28 ASSPPKGNTIY
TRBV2 ASMPGQGAPEQY
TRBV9 ASSVGDDRGSWNTEAF
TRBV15 ATSRDVGGTGPQY
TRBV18 ASSPRDREAF
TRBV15 ATSREPSSYNEQF
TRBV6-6 ASSRGRGTEAF
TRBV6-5 ASSYGGTGENTIY
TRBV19 ASGILMGDGYT
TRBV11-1 ASAGQASGNTIY
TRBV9 ASSVGGVSGNTIY
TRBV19 ASSILRDGALDRQPQH
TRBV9 ASSLAGYSYEQY
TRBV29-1 SAQEAADTQY
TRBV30 AWSPFQTAVGTQY
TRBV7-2 ASSSQGGPTEAF
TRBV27 ASSSPGGPQH
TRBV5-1 ASSHRTGGEAEKLF
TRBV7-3 ASSLGQEKY
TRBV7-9 ASSLGSQPGELF
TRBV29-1 SVVWGRQGAHNEQF
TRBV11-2 ASSLGQFYPGELF
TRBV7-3 ASSTLAGGQETQY
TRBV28 ASSFSDRDNEQF
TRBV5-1 ASTQGGNPYEQY
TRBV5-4 ASSLDELGEQF